This T cell receptor (beta chain) was obtained from a study of blood T cell repertoires in COVID-19 (TCRdb year 2020). Some background on the complete study: Collaborator samples came from the United States, Italy and Spain and covered acute and convalescent phases of COVID-19. Samples came from the ongoing ImmuneRACE study (first 160 participants) plus 1,254 subjects from 6 global collaborators. Subjects who had been exposed to COVID-19, were actively infected with it, or had recovered from it provided the deeply sampled blood TCRbeta repertoires that made up the dataset. The prospective study material was composed of cDNA or gDNA derived from T cells, B-cell-depleted T cells, or PBMCs. Where available, HLA class I and class II types were obtained from metadata supplied by the sample provider rather than from assay-based typing. A freely available public database, intended as a resource for researchers studying the immune response to SARS-CoV-2, is where the repertoires were released. Nearly every sample came with metadata listing a de-identified subject ID, COVID-19 status, age in years and sex. What the research found in general, with its limitations: Clinical and demographic metadata were provided uncurated, with the amount varying by source and participant.

In regard to this clone: There is no known antigen for this receptor. Base qualities are missing; no much larger clone stands one base away.

The immunoSEQ Assay, a bias-controlled multiplex PCR, was used to amplify TCRbeta CDR3 regions from genomic DNA. On the authors' methods: The number of nucleated cells in each sample was estimated by amplification of reference gene primers within the assay. To quantify the absolute abundance of each unique TCRbeta CDR3 rearrangement, sequence reads were collapsed and filtered. For each sample, productive Simpson clonality was calculated by taking the square root of Simpson's diversity index across productive rearrangements. TCRdb's version of the immuneACCESS table is confined to in-frame rearrangements and falls short of the full clone set. An unresolved V gene accounts for under half of the shortfall where checked; the remainder is of unknown origin. The DNA gave D and trimming, while V, J and clone size come from that table. A total of about 140,000 clones appear in this sample, 86% of them only once. 8.2% of the sample comes from the top ten.

The CDR3 goes from the cysteine to the phenylalanine over 15 residues. Here the CDR3 DNA is all that survives: 45 bases in frame from base 1. From a lookup of the germline V gene, CDR1 and CDR2 are MNHEY and SVGAGI. Trimming leaves V shorter by 9 bases and J shorter by 2 bases, with the junction holding 7 bases beyond the gene matches. Each collaborating institution followed its own protocols to collect whole blood in K2EDTA tubes. For TCRbeta analysis, collaborators shipped samples in one of three forms: frozen whole blood, isolated PBMCs, or DNA extracted from either of those sample types. The rearranged segments are TRBV6-5 and TRBJ2-6, and 7 junction bases match TRBD2. This sequence originates from a woman aged 60-75 years with acute or convalescent COVID-19. The sample consisted of peripheral blood. CDR3 region: CASTIRGAGANVLTF. Here is the DNA: TGTGCCAGTACCATTCGGGGGGCTGGGGCCAACGTCCTGACTTTC.